This is a list of T cell receptor beta chains from one sample in a study of PD-1 blockade in classical Hodgkin lymphoma. Method: immunoSEQ multiplex PCR; TCRdb's copy keeps in-frame clones and lacks some. This table holds roughly 20,000 clones, around nine tenths found once. Input material: CD8+ T cells from blood. The receptors derive from a human donor with classical Hodgkin lymphoma. The CDR3 runs from the conserved cysteine through the conserved F or W.

CASSFGSRDEQYF TRBJ2-7 TRBV9
CASSLGDRGRNEQYF TRBJ2-7 TRBV7-6
CASSQGESGKNIQYF TRBJ2-4 TRBV7-9
CASSLEASGLTGELFF TRBJ2-2 TRBV11-3
CASSSLVSRGQKAFF TRBJ1-1 TRBV6-1
CASSMDRRVLNTEAFF TRBJ1-1 TRBV19
CASSFSGGAGYTF TRBJ1-2 TRBV27
CASSFAGGVRGYTF TRBJ1-2 TRBV27
CASSFSGDEQYF TRBJ2-7 TRBV11-2
CASSLVLVGGAAEAFF TRBJ1-1 TRBV7-9
CASSFSGTQNEQFF TRBJ2-1 TRBV27
CASSQDRAGGAGQYF TRBJ2-7 TRBV4-1
CASSEELVQETQYF TRBJ2-5 TRBV2
CASSWTGNEQFF TRBJ2-1 TRBV27
CASSDGGSYTF TRBJ1-2 TRBV6-4
CASSSGPEGDGYTF TRBJ1-2 TRBV5-5
CASSDGKSPSDYEQYF TRBJ2-7 TRBV6-1
CASSPPETGHGYTF TRBJ1-2 TRBV18
CASSRRNTGELFF TRBJ2-2 TRBV6-6
CASSATGTIAGELFF TRBJ2-2 TRBV9
CASRITGNSGNTIYF TRBJ1-3 TRBV5-5
CASSRDLPYEQYF TRBJ2-7 TRBV5-1
CASSLEGTLTYEQYF TRBJ2-7 TRBV5-1
CASSAGQAQFF TRBJ2-1 TRBV9
CASSVEASPGNTIYF TRBJ1-3 TRBV9
CASSVSGEWAISGNTIYF TRBJ1-3 TRBV4-2
CASSRQGLNTEAFF TRBJ1-1 TRBV7-2
CASLIQGGETQYF TRBJ2-5 TRBV28
CASSLANTEAFF TRBJ1-1 TRBV28
CASSSLVGGYNEQFF TRBJ2-1 TRBV11-2
CASKSQVQGPYEQYF TRBJ2-7 TRBV5-6
CASSLEQAYSPLHF TRBJ1-6 TRBV7-2
CASSPGRGPYEQYF TRBJ2-7 TRBV7-2
CASLRRTGRWTDTQYF TRBJ2-3 TRBV2
CASSYDLAALNEQFF TRBJ2-1 TRBV11-2
CASSLGDSYGYTF TRBJ1-2 TRBV11-2
CASSWTGQQETQYF TRBJ2-5 TRBV7-9
CASSVGGRGEKLFF TRBJ1-4 TRBV9
CASSYSLRGEEKLFF TRBJ1-4 TRBV6-5
CASSEDRDLYEQYF TRBJ2-7 TRBV6-1
CASSLGQGLYEQYF TRBJ2-7 TRBV11-2
CASSSDMGNEKLFF TRBJ1-4 TRBV5-4
CASSYAGEQETQYF TRBJ2-5 TRBV6-5